The 2 T cell receptor beta chains presented below share a single source sample, sequenced in a study of Graves' ophthalmopathy and Graves' hyperthyroidism. The authors amplified TCR beta CDR3 regions, and they did so from RNA transcripts for repertoire sequencing. Scientists carried out first-round RT-PCR using HTBI primers and then a second-round multiplex PCR. TCRdb recomputed calls from the multiplex PCR reads with MiXCR, one row per CDR3 protein. The data show 400,000 to 500,000 distinct CDR3 sequences, under 25% seen once. Sequencing was done on a sample of peripheral blood. The source is a woman under 30 with stable Graves' hyperthyroidism.

This sequence joins TRBV6-2 or TRBV6-3 and TRBJ2-2, with 7 bases fitting TRBD2. The CDR3 is 14 amino acids. The V gene end was trimmed by 2 bases and the J gene end by 3 bases; junction bases not matched to a gene: 0. Per the germline V gene, CDR1 is MNHEY and CDR2 is SVGEGT. The CDR3 spells CASSYTSDTGELFF. The CDR3 nucleotides are TGTGCCAGCAGTTACACTAGCGACACCGGGGAGCTGTTTTTT.

This clonotype showed up just a few times. The chain carries TRBV3-1 and TRBJ2-7; no definite D call. From germline, CDR1 is LGHDT and CDR2 YNNKEL (reference sequence). This CDR3 is built from 13 residues. With 1 base removed from V and 2 bases from J, the gap between germline ends came to 6 bases. The CDR3: CASSQAVTYEQYF. The CDR3 DNA follows: TGTGCCAGCAGCCAAGCCGTTACCTACGAGCAGTACTTC.